A single sample is the source of the 26 T cell receptor beta chains below, sequenced in a study of blood T cell repertoires in COVID-19. Here immunoSEQ multiplex PCR was the method, and the copy in TCRdb shows in-frame clones only, minus some. The repertoire has hundreds of thousands of clones, around four fifths of them found once; the top ten carry around 4.2%. The sequenced sample was peripheral blood. These receptors all come from a woman aged 50 to 60 with active or convalescent COVID-19.

V gene TRBV7-9 combines with J gene TRBJ2-5; the D is unclear. This CDR3 has 17 residues. Germline CDR1 reads SEHNR; CDR2 reads FQNEAQ (reference sequence). V lost 2 bases and J 2 bases, leaving 18 bases between the germline ends. This CDR3 reads CASSLKPPGDSQETQYF. As DNA, the CDR3 is TGTGCCAGCAGCTTAAAACCCCCGGGTGATTCACAAGAGACCCAGTACTTC.

The rearrangement uses TRBV6-4 and TRBJ2-4; D is possibly TRBD2 (6 bases). The V and J ends lost 5 bases and 5 bases respectively, with 16 bases between them. The CDR3 extends over 15 amino acids. CDR1 and CDR2 (germline): MRHNA, SNTAGT. As DNA, the CDR3 is TGTGCCAGCAGTCCTCAGAGCGGGCCCGAAAACATTCAGTACTTC. Amino acid sequence: CASSPQSGPENIQYF.

A single count supports this clone. Mismatch with germline at one junction end may stem from a read error. The V and J genes are TRBV2 and TRBJ2-7; D possibly corresponds to TRBD2 (5 bases). The CDR3 extends over 13 amino acids. The germline gives CDR1 SNHLY, CDR2 FYNNEI. CDR3 in amino acids: CASSDPLEGLGLF. Written as DNA, the CDR3 is TGTGCCAGCAGTGACCCCCTCGAGGGATTGGGTCTGTTC.

The chain couples TRBV25-1 to TRBJ2-1, with D possibly matching TRBD2 (5 bases). This CDR3 contains 15 residues. V lost 8 bases and J lost 11, with 25 bases in between. CDR1 MGHDK and CDR2 SYGVNS come from the germline V gene. The CDR3 region is CASSEEETPGNKQFF. The DNA for the CDR3 is TGTGCCAGCTCAGAGGAGGAGACCCCGGGGAATAAGCAGTTCTTC. The full variable domain, completed using reference TRBV25-1 and TRBJ2-1, is EADIYQTPRYLVIGTGKKITLECSQTMGHDKMYWYQQDPGMELHLIHYSYGVNSTEKGDLSSESTVSRIRTEHFPLTLESARPSHTSQYLCASSEEETPGNKQFFGPGTRLTVL.

This chain uses TRBV12-3 or TRBV12-4 with TRBJ1-2, with D tentatively TRBD1 (6 bases). The CDR3 length is 13 residues. Trimming pared 3 bases from V and 8 bases from J, leaving 13 bases between. The CDR3 sequence: CASSFGGRGGYTF. CDR3 coding DNA: TGTGCCAGCAGTTTTGGGGGGCGGGGGGGCTACACCTTC.

The chain is built from TRBV27 and TRBJ2-5; 10 bases match TRBD2. The ends lost 6 bases at V and 3 bases at J; junction bases unmatched: 7. The length of the CDR3 is 15 residues. In germline, CDR1 is MNHEY, CDR2 SMNVEV (reference sequence). As DNA, the CDR3 is TGTGCCAGCAGCCGGGGGACTAGCGTCAAAGAGACCCAGTACTTC. It codes for CASSRGTSVKETQYF.

This chain links TRBV5-1 with TRBJ2-1, with TRBD2 matching over 7 bases. Germline loops: CDR1 SGHRS, CDR2 YFSETQ. The CDR3 runs 15 residues. J lost 5 bases, V lost 4 bases, and 9 bases had no gene match. The CDR3 nucleotides are TGCGCCAGCAGCAGTCTGGCGGGAGCGAACAATGAGCAGTTCTTC. Encoded protein: CASSSLAGANNEQFF.

There are a few counts of this clone. The rearrangement uses TRBV7-8 and TRBJ1-1; D gene unclear. V lost 4 bases and J 1 base, leaving 13 bases between the germline ends. Germline V gives CDR1 SGHVS, CDR2 FQNEAQ. This CDR3 contains 15 residues. The CDR3 DNA sequence: TGTGCCAGCAGCTACCTGGGAGGCTCGAACACTGAAGCTTTCTTT. Its protein is CASSYLGGSNTEAFF.

The V gene is TRBV19, the J gene TRBJ1-3; D unclear. Trimming removed 5 bases from V and 2 bases from J, with 13 bases in between. The CDR3 contains 15 residues. CDR1 and CDR2 from the germline V gene are LNHDA and SQIVND (reference sequence). CDR3 sequence (DNA): TGTGCCAGTAGTCCCTTCCCGGTGACTGGAAACACCATATATTTT. Amino acids: CASSPFPVTGNTIYF.

This clone was observed a handful of times. The rearrangement uses TRBV5-1 and TRBJ2-7, with D perhaps TRBD1 (6 bases). The V gene lost 0 bases and the J gene lost 3 bases, with 16 bases spanning the gap. From germline, CDR1 is SGHRS and CDR2 YFSETQ. CDR3 length equals 16 residues. The chain's CDR3 is CASSLALDRPNYEQYF. In DNA, the CDR3 is TGCGCCAGCAGCTTGGCCTTAGACAGGCCGAACTACGAGCAGTACTTC. Full variable domain (remainder filled in from reference TRBV5-1 and TRBJ2-7): KAGVTQTPRYLIKTRGQQVTLSCSPISGHRSVSWYQQTPGQGLQFLFEYFSETQRNKGNFPGRFSGRQFSNSRSEMNVSTLELGDSALYLCASSLALDRPNYEQYFGPGTRLTVT.

The V call is TRBV5-4, the J call TRBJ1-3; 9 bases agree with TRBD1. The germline gives CDR1 SGHNT, CDR2 YYREEE (reference sequence). V trimming: 4 bases; J trimming: 2 bases; junction bases outside the gene matches: 4. The CDR3 covers 15 residues. Here the CDR3 DNA reads TGTGCCAGCAGCGTTTACAGGGGGCCTGGAAACACCATATATTTT. It is translated as CASSVYRGPGNTIYF.

The chain has TRBV27 and TRBJ1-1; weak D call: TRBD1 (6 bases). Trimming cost V 4 bases and J 6 bases, with 15 bases left between them. The germline V gene has CDR1 MNHEY and CDR2 SMNVEV (reference sequence). This CDR3 is 14 amino acids long. Here the CDR3 DNA reads TGTGCCAGCAGTTCGATCAGGGGTATCGCTGAAGCTTTCTTT. Its protein product is CASSSIRGIAEAFF.

CDR3 DNA: TGTGCCAGCAGCTGGACTAGCGGGAGCTCAGATACGCAGTATTTT. Translating gives CASSWTSGSSDTQYF. The chain joins TRBV7-6 to TRBJ2-3; 13 bases match TRBD2. CDR1 and CDR2 from the germline V gene are SGHVS and FNYEAQ. The ends lost 4 bases at V and 4 bases at J; junction bases unmatched: 2. The CDR3 is made up of 15 amino acids.

The chain recombines TRBV2 with TRBJ2-3; D call uncertain. Germline V gene lookup returns CDR1 SNHLY and CDR2 FYNNEI. Deletions cut 2 bases from V and 3 bases from J, with 9 bases between. The CDR3 runs to 14 residues. CDR3 loop: CASSELPLTDTQYF. The DNA of the CDR3 is TGTGCCAGCAGTGAACTACCGCTAACAGATACGCAGTATTTT.

The gene calls are TRBV19 and TRBJ1-5, with D possibly TRBD1 on 5 matching bases. The CDR3 loop spans 16 amino acids. V lost 0 bases and J lost 3, with 12 bases in between. Germline CDR1 and CDR2: LNHDA and SQIVND (reference sequence). The CDR3 reads CASSIDQGGNNQPQHF. The CDR3 bases are TGTGCCAGTAGTATAGATCAGGGAGGGAACAATCAGCCCCAGCATTTT.

V usage is TRBV10-3 and J usage is TRBJ2-1, with a weak D call TRBD2 (10 bases). This CDR3 has 17 residues. Germline V gives CDR1 ENHRY, CDR2 SYGVKD. Trimming shortened V by 9 bases and J by 7 bases, and 28 bases separated the two germline ends. CDR3: CAIHRGPLAGARNEQFF. Here the CDR3 DNA reads TGTGCCATTCACAGGGGGCCCCTAGCGGGAGCCCGGAATGAGCAGTTCTTC.

On this clone: Other DNA sequences from this sample encode an identical CDR3 as well. The chain links TRBV5-1 to TRBJ2-7; TRBD1 is a possible D gene (5 bases). Per germline, CDR1 SGHRS and CDR2 YFSETQ. The V end lost 1 base, the J end lost 4 bases, and 6 bases lay between the germline ends. The CDR3 consists of 12 residues. The CDR3: CASSLQGYEQYF. As DNA, the CDR3 is TGCGCCAGCAGCTTGCAGGGTTACGAGCAGTACTTC. The variable domain in full, with the rest retrieved from reference TRBV5-1 and TRBJ2-7, is KAGVTQTPRYLIKTRGQQVTLSCSPISGHRSVSWYQQTPGQGLQFLFEYFSETQRNKGNFPGRFSGRQFSNSRSEMNVSTLELGDSALYLCASSLQGYEQYFGPGTRLTVT.

This chain connects TRBV7-9 to TRBJ1-2; D call uncertain. The CDR3 covers 12 residues. The germline V and J ends were trimmed by 1 base and 8 bases, with 8 bases remaining between them. CDR1 is SEHNR, CDR2 FQNEAQ, per germline (reference sequence). Written as DNA, the CDR3 is TGTGCCAGCAGCTTAGGACATTCCGGCTACACCTTC. It specifies CASSLGHSGYTF.

This chain joins TRBV7-6 and TRBJ1-2; 7 bases line up with TRBD1. Trimming removed 5 bases from V and 3 bases from J; junction bases left unmatched: 12. The CDR3 extends over 16 amino acids. In germline, CDR1 is SGHVS, CDR2 FNYEAQ. CDR3 DNA sequence: TGTGCCAGCAGCCTAAGAAGAGACAGGGAGGACTATGGCTACACCTTC. It encodes CASSLRRDREDYGYTF.

The chain carries TRBV11-3 and TRBJ2-1, with 14 bases matching TRBD2. Germline loops: CDR1 SGHNT, CDR2 YENEEA. The CDR3 is made up of 15 amino acids. J lost 6 bases, V lost 5 bases, and 3 bases had no gene match. CDR3 coding DNA: TGTGCCAGCAGCCTGGGACTAGCGGGAGCCAATGAGCAGTTCTTC. It encodes CASSLGLAGANEQFF.

This clone appeared once. The rearrangement uses TRBV6-2 or TRBV6-3 and TRBJ1-2; possibly TRBD1 for D (5 bases). From germline, CDR1 is MNHEY and CDR2 SVGEGT. V was shortened by 5 bases and J by 2 bases, with 12 bases between the two germline ends. The CDR3 runs 14 residues. The CDR3 reads CASSPGLLNYGYTF. The CDR3 nucleotides read TGTGCCAGCAGTCCGGGACTCCTAAACTATGGCTACACCTTC.

The chain is built from TRBV5-3 and TRBJ1-4; D is possibly TRBD1 (5 bases). TRBV5-3 is an ORF, and what it does is uncertain. CDR3 length: 16 residues. V dropped 4 bases and J dropped 0 bases, with 13 bases sitting between them. Here the CDR3 reads CARSGPYRTTNEKLFF. The CDR3 bases are TGTGCCAGAAGCGGGCCCTACAGGACAACTAATGAAAAACTGTTTTTT.

In its sample, this clone was seen once. The chain combines TRBV10-3 with TRBJ1-1; 10 nucleotides agree with TRBD1. The CDR3 has 15 residues. Germline loops: CDR1 ENHRY, CDR2 SYGVKD. Trimming at V came to 4 bases and at J to 11 bases, leaving 13 bases not matched to a gene. For the CDR3, the DNA is TGTGCCATCAGTGTGGATGTCCGGGACAGGGGTTACGCTTTCTTT. This encodes CAISVDVRDRGYAFF.

This clone was detected only a few times. The V gene is TRBV5-8, the J gene TRBJ2-5; D is possibly TRBD2 (6 bases). Trimming took 2 bases from V and 2 from J, leaving 16 bases between them. The CDR3 covers 16 residues. The germline gives CDR1 SGHTS, CDR2 YDEGEE. The CDR3 protein is CASSFGTGRIQETQYF. DNA for the CDR3: TGTGCCAGCAGCTTCGGGACTGGACGAATTCAAGAGACCCAGTACTTC.

The genes are TRBV7-2 and TRBJ1-1; TRBD1 is a possible D gene (6 bases). CDR1 and CDR2 (germline): SGHTA, FQGNSA. The CDR3 is 13 residues long. V shed 5 bases and J shed 3 bases, with 10 bases lying between them. DNA of the CDR3: TGTGCCAGCAGCCCACAGGGATACACTGAAGCTTTCTTT. Amino acids: CASSPQGYTEAFF.

This clone occurred once. This chain uses TRBV29-1 with TRBJ2-1, with TRBD2 matching 14 bases. This CDR3 has 20 amino acids. The J segment lost 1 base and the V segment lost 2 bases, leaving 13 bases of the junction unmatched. The germline V gene encodes CDR1 SQVTM and CDR2 ANQGSEA. CDR3 nucleotide sequence: TGCAGCGTTGAAATACGACTAGCGGGAGGGTCCTTGAGGTCCTACAATGAGCAGTTCTTC. It translates to CSVEIRLAGGSLRSYNEQFF.